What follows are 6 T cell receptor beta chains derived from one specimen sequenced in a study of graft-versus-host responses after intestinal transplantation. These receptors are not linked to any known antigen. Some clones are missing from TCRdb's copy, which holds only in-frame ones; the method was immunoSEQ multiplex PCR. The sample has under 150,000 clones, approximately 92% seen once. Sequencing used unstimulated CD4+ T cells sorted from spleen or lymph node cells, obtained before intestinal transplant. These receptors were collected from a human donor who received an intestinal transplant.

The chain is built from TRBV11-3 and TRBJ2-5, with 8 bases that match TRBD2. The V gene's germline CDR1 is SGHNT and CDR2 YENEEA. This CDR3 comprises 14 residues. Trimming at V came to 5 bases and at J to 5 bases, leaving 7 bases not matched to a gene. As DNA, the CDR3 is TGTGCCAGCAGCCCGGGACTAGATGGGGAGACCCAGTACTTC. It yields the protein CASSPGLDGETQYF.

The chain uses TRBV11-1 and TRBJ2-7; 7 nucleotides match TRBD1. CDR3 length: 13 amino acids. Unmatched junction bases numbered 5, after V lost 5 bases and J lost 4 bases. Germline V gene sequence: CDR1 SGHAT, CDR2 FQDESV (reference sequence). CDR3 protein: CASSTGAGYEQYF. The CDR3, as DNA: TGTGCCAGCAGCACAGGGGCAGGGTACGAGCAGTACTTC.

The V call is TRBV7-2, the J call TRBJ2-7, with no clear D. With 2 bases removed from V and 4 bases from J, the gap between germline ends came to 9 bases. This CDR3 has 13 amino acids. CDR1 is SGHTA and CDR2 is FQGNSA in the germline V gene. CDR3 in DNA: TGTGCCAGCAGCTTAAACAGAAGATACGAGCAGTACTTC. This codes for CASSLNRRYEQYF.

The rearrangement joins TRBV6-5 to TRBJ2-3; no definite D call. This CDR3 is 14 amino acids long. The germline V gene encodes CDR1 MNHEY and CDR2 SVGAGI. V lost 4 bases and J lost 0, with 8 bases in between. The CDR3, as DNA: TGTGCCAGCAGTTCTCACAGAAGCACAGATACGCAGTATTTT. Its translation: CASSSHRSTDTQYF.

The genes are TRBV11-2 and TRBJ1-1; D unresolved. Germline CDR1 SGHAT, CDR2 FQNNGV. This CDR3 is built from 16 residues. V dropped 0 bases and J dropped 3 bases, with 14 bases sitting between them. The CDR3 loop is CASSLDSKGGYTEAFF. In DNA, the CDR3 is TGTGCCAGCAGCTTAGATTCAAAGGGAGGGTACACTGAAGCTTTCTTT.

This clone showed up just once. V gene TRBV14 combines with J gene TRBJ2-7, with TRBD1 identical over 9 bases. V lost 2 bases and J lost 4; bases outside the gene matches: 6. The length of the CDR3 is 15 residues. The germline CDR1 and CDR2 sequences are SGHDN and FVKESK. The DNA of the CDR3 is TGTGCCAGCAGCCAACCCGGGACAGGGATTTACGAGCAGTACTTC. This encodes CASSQPGTGIYEQYF.